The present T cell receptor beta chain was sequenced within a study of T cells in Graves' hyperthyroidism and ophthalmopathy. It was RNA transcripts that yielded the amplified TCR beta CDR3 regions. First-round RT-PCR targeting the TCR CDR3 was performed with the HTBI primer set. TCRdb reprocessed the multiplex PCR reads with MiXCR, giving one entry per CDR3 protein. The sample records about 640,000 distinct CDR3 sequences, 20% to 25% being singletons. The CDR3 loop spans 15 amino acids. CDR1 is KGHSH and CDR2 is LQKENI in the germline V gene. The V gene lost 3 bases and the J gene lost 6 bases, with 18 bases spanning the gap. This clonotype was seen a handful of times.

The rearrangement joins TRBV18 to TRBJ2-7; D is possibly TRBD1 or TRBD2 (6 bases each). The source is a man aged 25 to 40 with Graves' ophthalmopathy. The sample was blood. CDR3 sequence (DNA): TGTGCCAGCTCACCGACGGCTCAGGGGACTCTCGAGCAGTACTTC. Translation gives CASSPTAQGTLEQYF.